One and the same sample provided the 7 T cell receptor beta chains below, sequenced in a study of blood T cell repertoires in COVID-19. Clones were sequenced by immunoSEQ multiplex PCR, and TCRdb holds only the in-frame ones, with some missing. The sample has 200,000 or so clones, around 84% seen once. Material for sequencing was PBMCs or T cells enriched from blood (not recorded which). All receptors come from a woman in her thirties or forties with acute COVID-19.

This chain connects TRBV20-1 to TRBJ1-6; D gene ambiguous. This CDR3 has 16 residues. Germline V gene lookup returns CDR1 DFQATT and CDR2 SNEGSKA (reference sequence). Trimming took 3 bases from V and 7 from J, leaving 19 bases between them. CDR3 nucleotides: TGCAGTGCTAGTTGGTTGGGTAGAGGGCCCAATTCACCCCTCCACTTT. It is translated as CSASWLGRGPNSPLHF.

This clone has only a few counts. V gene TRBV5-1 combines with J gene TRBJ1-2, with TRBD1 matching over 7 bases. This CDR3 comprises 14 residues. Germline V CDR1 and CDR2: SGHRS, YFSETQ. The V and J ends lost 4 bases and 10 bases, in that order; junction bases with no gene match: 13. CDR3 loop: CASSESPGQQLYTF. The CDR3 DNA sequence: TGCGCCAGCAGCGAGAGTCCGGGACAGCAACTCTACACCTTC. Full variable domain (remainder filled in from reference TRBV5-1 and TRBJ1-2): KAGVTQTPRYLIKTRGQQVTLSCSPISGHRSVSWYQQTPGQGLQFLFEYFSETQRNKGNFPGRFSGRQFSNSRSEMNVSTLELGDSALYLCASSESPGQQLYTFGSGTRLTVV.

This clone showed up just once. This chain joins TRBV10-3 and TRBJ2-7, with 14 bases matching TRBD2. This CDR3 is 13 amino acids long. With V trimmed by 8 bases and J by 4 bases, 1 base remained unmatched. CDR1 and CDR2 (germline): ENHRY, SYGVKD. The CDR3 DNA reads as TGTGCCATCGGGACTAGCGGGGGTTACGAGCAGTACTTC. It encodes CAIGTSGGYEQYF.

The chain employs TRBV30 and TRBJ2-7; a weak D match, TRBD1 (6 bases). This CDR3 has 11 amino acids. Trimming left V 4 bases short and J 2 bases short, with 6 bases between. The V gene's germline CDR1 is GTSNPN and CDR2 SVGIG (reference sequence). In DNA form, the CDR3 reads TGTGCCTGGAAGGGGGCCTACGAGCAGTACTTC. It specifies CAWKGAYEQYF.

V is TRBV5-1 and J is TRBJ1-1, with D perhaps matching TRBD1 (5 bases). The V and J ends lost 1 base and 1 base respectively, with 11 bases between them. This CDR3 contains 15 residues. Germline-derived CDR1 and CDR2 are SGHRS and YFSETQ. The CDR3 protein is CASSLSLRGNTEAFF. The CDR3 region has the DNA TGCGCCAGCAGCTTGTCATTAAGGGGGAACACTGAAGCTTTCTTT.

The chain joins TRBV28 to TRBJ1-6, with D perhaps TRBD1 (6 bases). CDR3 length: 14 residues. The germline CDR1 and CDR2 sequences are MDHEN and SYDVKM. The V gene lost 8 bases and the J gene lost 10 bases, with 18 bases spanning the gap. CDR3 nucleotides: TGTGCCAGCGGGGGACATCTCGCCGGATCACCCCTCCACTTT. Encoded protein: CASGGHLAGSPLHF.

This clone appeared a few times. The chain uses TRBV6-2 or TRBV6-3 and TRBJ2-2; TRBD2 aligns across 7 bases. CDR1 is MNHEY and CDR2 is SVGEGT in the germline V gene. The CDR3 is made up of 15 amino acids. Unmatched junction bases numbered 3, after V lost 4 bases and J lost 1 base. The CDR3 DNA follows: TGTGCCAGCAGTTGGGGGAGGGGGAACACCGGGGAGCTGTTTTTT. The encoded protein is CASSWGRGNTGELFF.